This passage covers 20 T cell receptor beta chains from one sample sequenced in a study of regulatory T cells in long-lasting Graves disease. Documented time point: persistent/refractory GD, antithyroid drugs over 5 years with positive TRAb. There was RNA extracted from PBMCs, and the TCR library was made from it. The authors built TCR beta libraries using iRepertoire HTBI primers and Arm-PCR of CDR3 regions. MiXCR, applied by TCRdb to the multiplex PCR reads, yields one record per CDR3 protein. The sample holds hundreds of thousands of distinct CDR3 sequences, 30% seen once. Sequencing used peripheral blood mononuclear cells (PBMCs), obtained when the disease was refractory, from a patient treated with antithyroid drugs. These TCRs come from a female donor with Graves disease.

CDR3: CASSLEGNNEKLFF. CDR3 coding DNA: TGCGCCAGCAGCTTGGAAGGGAATAATGAAAAACTGTTTTTT. V gene TRBV5-1 combines with J gene TRBJ1-4; D gene unclear. The CDR3 runs 14 residues. Per germline, CDR1 SGHRS and CDR2 YFSETQ. V gave up 0 bases and J gave up 4 bases, with 7 bases separating them.

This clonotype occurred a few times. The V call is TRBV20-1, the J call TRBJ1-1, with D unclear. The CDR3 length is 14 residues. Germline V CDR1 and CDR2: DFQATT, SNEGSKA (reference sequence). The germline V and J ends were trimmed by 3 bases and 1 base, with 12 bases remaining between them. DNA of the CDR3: TGCAGTGCTAGTTTAGAGGGAAGGAACACTGAAGCTTTCTTT. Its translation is CSASLEGRNTEAFF.

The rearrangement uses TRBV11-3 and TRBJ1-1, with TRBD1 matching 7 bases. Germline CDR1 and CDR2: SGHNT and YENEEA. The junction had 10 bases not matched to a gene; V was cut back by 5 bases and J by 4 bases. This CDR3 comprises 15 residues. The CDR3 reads CASSPGGARITEAFF. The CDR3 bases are TGTGCCAGCAGCCCAGGGGGGGCCAGGATCACTGAAGCTTTCTTT.

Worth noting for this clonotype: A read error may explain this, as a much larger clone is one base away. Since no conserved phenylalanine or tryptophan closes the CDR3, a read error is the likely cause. The CDR3 region is CASSEGEDQPQHL. Here the CDR3 DNA reads TGTGCCAGCAGTGAAGGGGAGGATCAGCCCCAGCATCTT. V and J are TRBV2 and TRBJ1-5; D is ambiguous. CDR3 length: 13 residues. Trimming left V 1 base short and J 5 bases short, with 6 bases between. Germline values: CDR1 SNHLY, CDR2 FYNNEI.

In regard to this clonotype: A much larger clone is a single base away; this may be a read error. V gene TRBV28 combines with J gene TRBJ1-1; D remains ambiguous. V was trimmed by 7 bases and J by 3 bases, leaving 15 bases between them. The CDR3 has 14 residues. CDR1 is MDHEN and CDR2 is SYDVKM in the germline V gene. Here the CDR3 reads CASIPGDMDTEAFF. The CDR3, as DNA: TGTGCCAGCATCCCAGGAGATATGGACACTGAAGCTTTCTTT.

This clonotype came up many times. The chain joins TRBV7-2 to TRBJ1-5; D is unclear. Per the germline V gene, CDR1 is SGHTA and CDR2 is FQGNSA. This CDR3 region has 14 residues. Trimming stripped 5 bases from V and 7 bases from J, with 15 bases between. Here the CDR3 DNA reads TGTGCCAGCAGCCCGATGGATGGGATCCAGCCCCAGCATTTT. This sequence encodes CASSPMDGIQPQHF.

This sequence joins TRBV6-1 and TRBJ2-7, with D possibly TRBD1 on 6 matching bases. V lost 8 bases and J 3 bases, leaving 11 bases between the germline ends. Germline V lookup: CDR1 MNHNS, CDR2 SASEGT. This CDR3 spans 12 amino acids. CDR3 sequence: CASGGSYYEQYF. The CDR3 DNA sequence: TGTGCCAGCGGGGGCAGCTACTACGAGCAGTACTTC.

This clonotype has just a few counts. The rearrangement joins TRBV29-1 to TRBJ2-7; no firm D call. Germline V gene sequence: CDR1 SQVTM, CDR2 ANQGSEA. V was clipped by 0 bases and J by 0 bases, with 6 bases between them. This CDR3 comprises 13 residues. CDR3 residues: CSVEDSSSYEQYF. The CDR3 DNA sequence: TGCAGCGTTGAAGACAGTAGCTCCTACGAGCAGTACTTC.

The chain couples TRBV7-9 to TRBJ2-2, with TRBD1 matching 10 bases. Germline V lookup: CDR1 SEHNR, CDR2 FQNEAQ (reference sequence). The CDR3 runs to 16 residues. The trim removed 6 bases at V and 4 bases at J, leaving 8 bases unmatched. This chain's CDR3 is CASRPPGTGATGELFF. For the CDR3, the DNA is TGTGCCAGCAGGCCCCCCGGGACAGGGGCCACCGGGGAGCTGTTTTTT.

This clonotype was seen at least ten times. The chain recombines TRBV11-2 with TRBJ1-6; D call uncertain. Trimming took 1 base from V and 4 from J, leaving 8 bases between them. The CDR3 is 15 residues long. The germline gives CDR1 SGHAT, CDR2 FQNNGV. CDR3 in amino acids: CASSLAGRYNSPLHF. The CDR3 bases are TGTGCCAGCAGCTTAGCCGGACGGTATAATTCACCCCTCCACTTT.

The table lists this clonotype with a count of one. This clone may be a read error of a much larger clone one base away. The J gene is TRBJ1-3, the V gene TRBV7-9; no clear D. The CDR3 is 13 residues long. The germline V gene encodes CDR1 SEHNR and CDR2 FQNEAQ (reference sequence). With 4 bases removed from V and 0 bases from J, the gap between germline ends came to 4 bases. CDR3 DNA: TGTGCCAGCAGCTCAAACTCTGGAAACACCATATATTTT. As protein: CASSSNSGNTIYF.

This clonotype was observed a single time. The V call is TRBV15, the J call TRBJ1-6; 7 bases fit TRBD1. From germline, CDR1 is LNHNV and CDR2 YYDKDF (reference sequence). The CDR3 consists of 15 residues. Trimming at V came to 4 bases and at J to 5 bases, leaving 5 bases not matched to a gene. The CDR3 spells CATSIGDRNNSPLHF. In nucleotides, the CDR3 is TGTGCCACCAGCATAGGGGACAGAAATAATTCACCCCTCCACTTT.

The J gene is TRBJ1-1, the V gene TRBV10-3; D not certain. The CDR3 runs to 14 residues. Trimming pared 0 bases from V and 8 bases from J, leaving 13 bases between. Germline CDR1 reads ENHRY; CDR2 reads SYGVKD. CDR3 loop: CAISESTRVSEAFF. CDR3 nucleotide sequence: TGTGCCATCAGTGAGTCGACTCGGGTTTCAGAAGCTTTCTTT.

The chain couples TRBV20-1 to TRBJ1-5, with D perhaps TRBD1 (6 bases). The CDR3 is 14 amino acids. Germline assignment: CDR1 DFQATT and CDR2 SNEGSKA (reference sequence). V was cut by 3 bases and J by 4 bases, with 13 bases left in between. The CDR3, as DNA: TGCAGTGCTAGCTCAGGGGCCCCTAATCAGCCCCAGCATTTT. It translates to CSASSGAPNQPQHF.

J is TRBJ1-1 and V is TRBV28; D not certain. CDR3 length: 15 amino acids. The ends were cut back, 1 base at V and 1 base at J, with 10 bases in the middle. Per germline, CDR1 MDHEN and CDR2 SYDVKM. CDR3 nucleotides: TGTGCCAGCAGTTTATCTCGGATTGAGAACACTGAAGCTTTCTTT. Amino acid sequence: CASSLSRIENTEAFF.

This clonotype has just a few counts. Here the CDR3 DNA reads TGTGCCAGCAACCGACTAGCGGGGAGGACCGGGGAGCTGTTTTTT. It specifies CASNRLAGRTGELFF. The V gene is TRBV12-3 or TRBV12-4, the J gene TRBJ2-2, with TRBD2 matching 11 bases. The CDR3 consists of 15 residues. V shed 7 bases, J shed 5 bases, and the junction held 6 bases outside the gene matches.

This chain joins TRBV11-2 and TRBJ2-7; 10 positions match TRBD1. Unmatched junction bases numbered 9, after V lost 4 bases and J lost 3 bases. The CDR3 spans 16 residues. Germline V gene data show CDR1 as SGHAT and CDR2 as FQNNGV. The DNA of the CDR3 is TGTGCCAGCAGCTCCCAGTTTAGGACAGGGGGCTACGAGCAGTACTTC. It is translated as CASSSQFRTGGYEQYF.

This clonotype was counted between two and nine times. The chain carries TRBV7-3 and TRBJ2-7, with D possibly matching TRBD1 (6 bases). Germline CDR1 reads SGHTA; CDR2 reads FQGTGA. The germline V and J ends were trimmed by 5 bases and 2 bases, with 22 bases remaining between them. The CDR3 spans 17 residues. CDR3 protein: CASSLQGGGSYPYEQYF. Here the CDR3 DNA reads TGTGCCAGCAGCCTACAGGGTGGAGGCAGCTATCCCTACGAGCAGTACTTC.

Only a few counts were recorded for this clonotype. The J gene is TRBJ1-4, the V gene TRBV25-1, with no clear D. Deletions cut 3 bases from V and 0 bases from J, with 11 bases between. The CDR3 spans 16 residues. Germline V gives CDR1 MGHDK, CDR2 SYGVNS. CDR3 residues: CASSDETPATNEKLFF. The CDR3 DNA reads TGTGCCAGCAGTGACGAGACACCGGCAACTAATGAAAAACTGTTTTTT. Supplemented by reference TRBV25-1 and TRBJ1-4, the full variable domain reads EADIYQTPRYLVIGTGKKITLECSQTMGHDKMYWYQQDPGMELHLIHYSYGVNSTEKGDLSSESTVSRIRTEHFPLTLESARPSHTSQYLCASSDETPATNEKLFFGSGTQLSVL.

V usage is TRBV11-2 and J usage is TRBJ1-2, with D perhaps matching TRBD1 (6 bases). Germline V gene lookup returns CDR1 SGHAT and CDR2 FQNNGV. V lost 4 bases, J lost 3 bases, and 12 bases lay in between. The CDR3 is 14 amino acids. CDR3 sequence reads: CASSYRQEDYGYTF. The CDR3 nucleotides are TGTGCCAGCAGCTATAGACAGGAGGACTATGGCTACACCTTC. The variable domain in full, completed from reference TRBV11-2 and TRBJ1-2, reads EAGVAQSPRYKIIEKRQSVAFWCNPISGHATLYWYQQILGQGPKLLIQFQNNGVVDDSQLPKDRFSAERLKGVDSTLKIQPAKLEDSAVYLCASSYRQEDYGYTFGSGTRLTVV.